The sample holds one count of the clone carrying this TCR beta chain. The V segment lost 11 bases and the J segment 3 bases; nucleotides outside the gene matches: 9. This CDR3 is 15 amino acids long. Germline CDR1 is ENHRY and CDR2 is SYGVKD. Method: immunoSEQ multiplex PCR; TCRdb's copy keeps in-frame clones and lacks some. The sample lists some 520,000 clones; roughly 89% were seen once. Seattle enrolled patients during active infection and tracked them longitudinally. These data belong to a study of blood T cell repertoires in COVID-19. As for the study in general: Acute and convalescent COVID-19 specimens originated in the United States, Italy and Spain.

The receptor was isolated from a man in his late teens or twenties with COVID-19, enrolled during active disease. The chain combines TRBV10-3 with TRBJ2-2; 10 bases are a match to TRBD1. Input material: peripheral blood. The CDR3 DNA follows: TGTGCCTCCCAGGCCGGGACAGGGGACACCGGGGAGCTGTTTTTT. Its translation is CASQAGTGDTGELFF.